This paragraph reports one TCR beta chain. Between the trimmed V and J ends, which lost 10 bases and 5 bases, there was a span of 15 bases. This CDR3 comprises 13 residues. CDR1 is SGHTA and CDR2 is FQGTGA in the germline V gene. The Seattle patients, enrolled during active infection, were followed longitudinally. The sample originates from a study of blood T cell repertoires in COVID-19. About the study: Samples of COVID-19 (acute and convalescent) were obtained from the United States, Italy and Spain. The analysed material was cDNA or gDNA that came from T cells, B-cell-depleted T cells, or PBMCs.

Sequencing used immunoSEQ multiplex PCR; TCRdb keeps in-frame clones, though not all of them. The repertoire holds about 130,000 clones, with 80% to 95% as singletons. The chain couples TRBV7-3 to TRBJ2-1; D may be TRBD1 (5 bases). The sequenced material came from peripheral blood. The receptor was isolated from a man aged 45-60 years with COVID-19, enrolled during active disease. CDR3: CATSSDSHNEQFF. The CDR3 DNA reads TGTGCCACTTCATCCGACAGCCACAATGAGCAGTTCTTC.